The 12 T cell receptor beta chains presented below share a single source sample, sequenced in a study of blood T cell repertoires in COVID-19. Assay used: immunoSEQ multiplex PCR; TCRdb lists only in-frame clones, some missing. Of about 120,000 clones in the sample, around 90% were seen once. Sequenced sample: peripheral blood. The receptor source for this set is a woman aged 45 to 65 with active or convalescent COVID-19.

This chain connects TRBV6-4 to TRBJ2-4; D perhaps matches TRBD1 (8 bases). The CDR3 covers 13 residues. Between the trimmed V and J ends, which lost 6 bases and 6 bases, there was a span of 12 bases. The germline gives CDR1 MRHNA, CDR2 SNTAGT. As DNA, the CDR3 is TGTGCCAGCAGGACAGGGGAGGGAAACATTCAGTACTTC. It encodes CASRTGEGNIQYF.

The chain is built from TRBV28 and TRBJ2-3; TRBD1 matches at 10 bases. With V trimmed by 0 bases and J by 1 base, 1 base remained unmatched. The CDR3 totals 16 residues. The germline gives CDR1 MDHEN, CDR2 SYDVKM. This CDR3 reads CASSLWGTGGTDTQYF. The CDR3 DNA reads TGTGCCAGCAGTTTATGGGGGACAGGGGGCACAGATACGCAGTATTTT.

The rearrangement links TRBV6-2 or TRBV6-3 to TRBJ1-4; TRBD1 agrees at 8 bases. Germline values: CDR1 MNHEY, CDR2 SVGEGT. This CDR3 region has 15 residues. V dropped 7 bases and J dropped 7; count of bases not matched to a gene: 11. In nucleotides, the CDR3 is TGTGCCAGCAACCCGGGCAGGGGGCGGGGTGAAAAACTGTTTTTT. Protein sequence: CASNPGRGRGEKLFF.

This chain links TRBV5-4 with TRBJ2-5; D perhaps matches TRBD1 (5 bases). CDR1 and CDR2 (germline): SGHNT, YYREEE (reference sequence). The CDR3 contains 15 residues. The ends were cut back, 3 bases at V and 4 bases at J, with 16 bases in the middle. CDR3: CASSSNPGAPETQYF. CDR3 in DNA: TGTGCCAGCAGCTCGAACCCTGGGGCCCCAGAGACCCAGTACTTC. Drawing the rest from reference TRBV5-4 and TRBJ2-5, the complete variable domain is ETGVTQSPTHLIKTRGQQVTLRCSSQSGHNTVSWYQQALGQGPQFIFQYYREEENGRGNFPPRFSGLQFPNYSSELNVNALELDDSALYLCASSSNPGAPETQYFGPGTRLLVL.

The rearrangement links TRBV7-8 to TRBJ1-1; 7 bases are shared with TRBD1. Germline values: CDR1 SGHVS, CDR2 FQNEAQ. This CDR3 has 13 amino acids. The junction had 3 bases not matched to a gene; V was cut back by 5 bases and J by 3 bases. The CDR3 here is CASSRDRDTEAFF. CDR3 DNA sequence: TGTGCCAGCAGCCGGGACAGAGACACTGAAGCTTTCTTT.

V is TRBV28 and J is TRBJ1-5; 7 bases fit TRBD1. Germline trimming cut 8 bases from V and 7 bases from J; bases unmatched to any gene: 8. This CDR3 region has 13 residues. Looked up from germline, CDR1 is MDHEN and CDR2 is SYDVKM. The CDR3 DNA follows: TGTGCCAGCGAGACAGGGCTGTACCAGCCCCAGCATTTT. Translation gives CASETGLYQPQHF.

The chain joins TRBV4-2 to TRBJ2-7; maybe TRBD2 (5 bases). CDR1 and CDR2 (germline): LGHNA, YNFKEQ. The CDR3 runs 14 residues. V was shortened by 0 bases and J by 2 bases, with 8 bases between the two germline ends. The DNA of the CDR3 is TGTGCCAGCAGCCAAGAACTAGGAGCCTACGAGCAGTACTTC. Amino acids: CASSQELGAYEQYF.

CDR3 coding DNA: TGTGCCAGCAGTTTAAGGCCTAGCGGCTACGAGCAGTACTTC. Residues: CASSLRPSGYEQYF. The chain has TRBV27 and TRBJ2-7, with 7 bases aligning to TRBD2. The CDR3 is made up of 14 amino acids. CDR1 and CDR2 from the germline V gene are MNHEY and SMNVEV (reference sequence). Trimming cost V 2 bases and J 3 bases; bases outside gene matches: 4.

The V call is TRBV6-6, the J call TRBJ1-2; 7 nucleotides align to TRBD1. The CDR3 is 12 residues long. J gave up 7 bases and V 6 bases, and 5 bases lay outside the gene matches. In germline, CDR1 is MNHNY, CDR2 SVGAGI (reference sequence). CDR3 loop: CASRDREAGYTF. The CDR3 DNA follows: TGTGCCAGCAGAGACAGGGAAGCTGGCTACACCTTC.

The J gene is TRBJ2-1, the V gene TRBV6-5; D perhaps matches TRBD2 (6 bases). Germline assignment: CDR1 MNHEY and CDR2 SVGAGI. The CDR3 loop spans 14 amino acids. Trimming stripped 6 bases from V and 3 bases from J, with 12 bases between. CDR3 amino acids: CASSFGGNYNEQFF. The CDR3 DNA follows: TGTGCCAGCAGCTTTGGGGGGAACTACAATGAGCAGTTCTTC.

This chain links TRBV7-3 with TRBJ1-2; perhaps TRBD1 as D (5 bases). The CDR3 is made up of 14 amino acids. V lost 1 base to trimming and J lost 6 bases, with 12 bases between them. The germline V gene has CDR1 SGHTA and CDR2 FQGTGA. The CDR3 DNA reads as TGTGCCAGCAGCTTAAGGCCAGGGCGAGATGGCTACACCTTC. The encoded protein is CASSLRPGRDGYTF.

The gene calls are TRBV9 and TRBJ1-4, with 7 bases lining up with TRBD1. The CDR3 contains 14 residues. Germline values: CDR1 SGDLS, CDR2 YYNGEE. Unmatched junction bases numbered 5, after V lost 3 bases and J lost 6 bases. This chain's CDR3 is CASSEQGVHEKLFF. DNA for the CDR3: TGTGCCAGCAGCGAGCAGGGGGTTCATGAAAAACTGTTTTTT. The variable domain in full, completed from reference TRBV9 and TRBJ1-4, reads DSGVTQTPKHLITATGQRVTLRCSPRSGDLSVYWYQQSLDQGLQFLIQYYNGEERAKGNILERFSAQQFPDLHSELNLSSLELGDSALYFCASSEQGVHEKLFFGSGTQLSVL.